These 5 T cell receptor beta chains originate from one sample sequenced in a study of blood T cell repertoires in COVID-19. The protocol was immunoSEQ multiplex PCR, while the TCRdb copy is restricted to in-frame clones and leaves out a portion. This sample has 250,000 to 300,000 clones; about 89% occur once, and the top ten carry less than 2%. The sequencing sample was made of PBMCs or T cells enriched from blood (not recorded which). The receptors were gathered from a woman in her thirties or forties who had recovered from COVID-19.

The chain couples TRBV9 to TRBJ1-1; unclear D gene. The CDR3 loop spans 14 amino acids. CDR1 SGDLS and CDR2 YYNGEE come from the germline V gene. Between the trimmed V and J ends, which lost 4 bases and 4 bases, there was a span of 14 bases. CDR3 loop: CASSPRGKGTEAFF. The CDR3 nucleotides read TGTGCCAGCAGCCCTCGCGGGAAGGGCACTGAAGCTTTCTTT. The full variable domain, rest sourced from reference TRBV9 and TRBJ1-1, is DSGVTQTPKHLITATGQRVTLRCSPRSGDLSVYWYQQSLDQGLQFLIQYYNGEERAKGNILERFSAQQFPDLHSELNLSSLELGDSALYFCASSPRGKGTEAFFGQGTRLTVV.

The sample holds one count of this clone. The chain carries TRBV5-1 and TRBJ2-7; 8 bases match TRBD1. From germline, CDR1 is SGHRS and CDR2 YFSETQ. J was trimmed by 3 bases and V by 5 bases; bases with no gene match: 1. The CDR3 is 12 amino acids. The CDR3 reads CASRDRVYEQYF. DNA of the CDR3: TGCGCCAGCAGGGACAGGGTCTACGAGCAGTACTTC.

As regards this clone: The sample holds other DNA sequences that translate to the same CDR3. This chain's CDR3 is CASSLDINQPQHF. The DNA for the CDR3 is TGCGCCAGCAGCTTGGATATAAATCAGCCCCAGCATTTT. The rearrangement links TRBV5-1 to TRBJ1-5, with unresolved D. The CDR3 contains 13 residues. CDR1 and CDR2 from the germline V gene are SGHRS and YFSETQ. V lost 0 bases to trimming and J lost 4 bases, with 5 bases between them.

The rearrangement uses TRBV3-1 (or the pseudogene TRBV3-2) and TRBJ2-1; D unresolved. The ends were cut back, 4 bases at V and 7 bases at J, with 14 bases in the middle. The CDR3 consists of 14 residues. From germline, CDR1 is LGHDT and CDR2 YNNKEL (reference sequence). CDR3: CASSLRGRVNEQFF. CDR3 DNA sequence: TGTGCCAGCAGCCTCCGTGGGCGAGTTAATGAGCAGTTCTTC.

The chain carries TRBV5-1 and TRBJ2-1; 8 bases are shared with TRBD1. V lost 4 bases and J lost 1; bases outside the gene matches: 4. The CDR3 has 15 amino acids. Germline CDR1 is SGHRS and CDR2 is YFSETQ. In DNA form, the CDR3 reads TGCGCCAGCAGCGACGGGACAGGATCCTACAATGAGCAGTTCTTC. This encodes CASSDGTGSYNEQFF.